This T cell receptor (beta chain) appears in the sequencing data of a study of T cell repertoires in cytomegalovirus infection. Study context: It can be stated that public TCR beta signatures indicated CMV infection as well as a matching HLA type.

Germline V gene sequence: CDR1 SGHTA, CDR2 FQGNSA. The CDR3 consists of 12 residues. Trimming took 5 bases from V and 8 from J, leaving 12 bases between them. This clonotype was counted many times. Its antigen is as yet unknown. MiXCR was run by TCRdb on the reads, yielding one entry per CDR3 protein. The sample yields some 800,000 distinct CDR3 sequences, over 25% seen once. Points from the study as a whole: Summed frequency of public TCR beta families distinguished CMV carriers with the relevant HLA.

The V call is TRBV7-2, the J call TRBJ1-2; D remains ambiguous. The sample in question was cultured CD8+ T cells from PBMCs, obtained from culture after CMV antigen stimulation. This sequence originates from a human donor in good health (CMV status not recorded). Some clones in this sample may be carry-over from other donors' samples. The DNA for the CDR3 is TGTGCCAGCAGCGAATACGGCTACGGCTACACCTTC. Translated: CASSEYGYGYTF.